Below are 8 T cell receptor beta chains sequenced from a single sample in a study of blood T cell repertoires in COVID-19. Profiled with immunoSEQ multiplex PCR; TCRdb holds only in-frame clones, not every one. Seen here are some 250,000 clones, more than 85% observed once, and the top ten hold just under 9%. The sequenced material came from PBMCs or T cells enriched from blood (not recorded which). These receptors were obtained from a man aged 35-49 years who had recovered from COVID-19.

CDR3 residues: CASSLDASGRSTDTQYF. DNA of the CDR3: TGTGCCAGCAGCTTAGACGCTAGCGGGAGAAGTACAGATACGCAGTATTTT. The chain couples TRBV7-9 to TRBJ2-3, with 10 bases lining up with TRBD2. Trimming took 1 base from V and 3 from J; bases not matched to a gene: 7. From germline, CDR1 is SEHNR and CDR2 FQNEAQ (reference sequence). The CDR3 is made up of 17 amino acids.

The chain uses TRBV6-5 and TRBJ1-1, with D possibly matching TRBD1 (5 bases). Looked up from germline, CDR1 is MNHEY and CDR2 is SVGAGI. This CDR3 is built from 13 residues. Deletions cut 5 bases from V and 2 bases from J, with 9 bases between. CDR3 bases: TGTGCCAGCAGTAGACAGAGAAACACTGAAGCTTTCTTT. Translated, it gives CASSRQRNTEAFF.

The V call is TRBV9, the J call TRBJ2-7; D perhaps matches TRBD1 (6 bases). Trimming left V 0 bases short and J 7 bases short, with 14 bases between. Germline V gives CDR1 SGDLS, CDR2 YYNGEE. This CDR3 contains 14 residues. CDR3 DNA: TGTGCCAGCAGCGTAGTGGGGGCCTCAAGGGAGCAGTACTTC. This gives the protein CASSVVGASREQYF.

V is TRBV11-2 and J is TRBJ1-1; D ambiguous. CDR3 length: 12 amino acids. V lost 6 bases, J lost 7 bases, and 12 bases lay in between. Germline CDR1 is SGHAT and CDR2 is FQNNGV. DNA of the CDR3: TGTGCCAGCAGGGCTAGCCCGGGTGAAGCTTTCTTT. Its protein is CASRASPGEAFF.

This chain connects TRBV19 to TRBJ2-7; TRBD1 agrees at 7 bases. The CDR3 is 15 amino acids. V lost 5 bases to trimming and J lost 4 bases; unmatched junction nucleotides: 11. Germline values: CDR1 LNHDA, CDR2 SQIVND (reference sequence). This CDR3 is CASSPQRGLGYEQYF. CDR3 bases: TGTGCCAGTAGTCCGCAGAGGGGGCTTGGGTACGAGCAGTACTTC.

This clone was found a few times. This chain uses TRBV6-5 with TRBJ1-5, with a weak D call TRBD1 (6 bases). This CDR3 comprises 14 residues. Trimming shortened V by 7 bases and J by 5 bases, and 15 bases separated the two germline ends. Germline V gives CDR1 MNHEY, CDR2 SVGAGI. The CDR3: CASTPSGADQPQHF. The CDR3 DNA follows: TGTGCCAGCACCCCCTCAGGGGCTGATCAGCCCCAGCATTTT.

The V and J genes are TRBV10-3 and TRBJ1-1; D ambiguous. Germline V gene lookup returns CDR1 ENHRY and CDR2 SYGVKD. The CDR3 is 15 amino acids. With 6 bases removed from V and 4 bases from J, the gap between germline ends came to 18 bases. The CDR3 is CAIRSMKVGPTEAFF. CDR3 DNA: TGTGCCATCAGATCGATGAAAGTCGGTCCCACTGAAGCTTTCTTT.

This rearrangement joins TRBV15 to TRBJ2-5; possible D gene TRBD2, 6 bases. V lost 0 bases to trimming and J lost 1 base, with 9 bases between them. The germline V gene has CDR1 LNHNV and CDR2 YYDKDF (reference sequence). CDR3 size: 15 residues. DNA for the CDR3: TGTGCCACCAGCAGAGATCTGCGGGGCCAAGAGACCCAGTACTTC. It is translated as CATSRDLRGQETQYF.